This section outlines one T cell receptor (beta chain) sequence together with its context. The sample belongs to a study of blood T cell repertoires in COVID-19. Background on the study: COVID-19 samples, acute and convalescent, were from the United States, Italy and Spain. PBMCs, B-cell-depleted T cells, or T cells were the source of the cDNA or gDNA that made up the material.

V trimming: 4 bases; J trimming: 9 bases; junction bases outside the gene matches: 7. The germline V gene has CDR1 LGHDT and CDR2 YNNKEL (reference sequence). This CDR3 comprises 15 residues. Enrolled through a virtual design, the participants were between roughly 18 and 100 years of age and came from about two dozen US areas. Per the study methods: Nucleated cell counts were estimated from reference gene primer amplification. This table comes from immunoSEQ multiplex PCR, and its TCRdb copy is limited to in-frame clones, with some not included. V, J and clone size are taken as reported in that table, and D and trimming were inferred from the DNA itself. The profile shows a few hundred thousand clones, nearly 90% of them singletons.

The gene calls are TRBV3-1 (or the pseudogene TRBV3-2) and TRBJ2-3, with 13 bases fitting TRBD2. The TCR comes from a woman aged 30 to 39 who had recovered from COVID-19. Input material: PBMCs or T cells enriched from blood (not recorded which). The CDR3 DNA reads TGTGCCAGCAGCCTCCCGGGACTAGCGGGACGCACGCAGTATTTT. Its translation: CASSLPGLAGRTQYF.